This passage covers 30 T cell receptor beta chains from one sample sequenced in a study of T-cell reconstitution after alpha-beta-depleted transplantation in children. Molecular barcoding with unique molecular identifiers was used for the TCRbeta library. TCRdb reanalysed the PCR reads using MiXCR and keeps one entry per CDR3 protein. Here the sample spans approximately 640,000 distinct CDR3 sequences, around a sixth being singletons. Sequences were derived from PBMCs from the stem cell graft donor, sampled from the stem cell graft. Receptors were obtained from a human donor who donated a stem cell graft to a child with acute myeloid leukemia.

A few counts support this clonotype. The CDR3 DNA reads TGTGCCTGGAGCCGAATTAGGGATTCACCCCTCCACTTT. Residues: CAWSRIRDSPLHF. The chain uses TRBV30 and TRBJ1-6, with D unresolved. The length of the CDR3 is 13 residues. V lost 3 bases and J lost 8, with 11 bases in between. Germline CDR1 is GTSNPN and CDR2 is SVGIG (reference sequence).

This clonotype was seen ten or more times. The rearrangement uses TRBV6-5 and TRBJ1-1; D remains ambiguous. Trimming took 0 bases from V and 3 from J, leaving 8 bases between them. CDR3 length: 14 residues. Germline V CDR1 and CDR2: MNHEY, SVGAGI. The DNA of the CDR3 is TGTGCCAGCAGTTACTCGCCCCGGGACACTGAAGCTTTCTTT. Translating gives CASSYSPRDTEAFF.

Ten or more counts support this clonotype. This chain uses TRBV20-1 with TRBJ2-4, with D possibly being TRBD1 (5 bases). The V gene lost 0 bases and the J gene lost 7 bases, with 13 bases spanning the gap. CDR3 length equals 14 residues. Looked up from germline, CDR1 is DFQATT and CDR2 is SNEGSKA (reference sequence). In DNA form, the CDR3 reads TGCAGTGCTAGAGATCAGGGTCGTTGGAACATTCAGTACTTC. Translation gives CSARDQGRWNIQYF.

This clonotype appeared many times. The rearrangement joins TRBV29-1 to TRBJ2-4; D call uncertain. Germline V gene data show CDR1 as SQVTM and CDR2 as ANQGSEA. Trimming removed 6 bases from V and 7 bases from J, with 7 bases in between. This CDR3 comprises 10 residues. CDR3 residues: CSVGDNIQYF. The CDR3 DNA is TGCAGCGTGGGTGACAACATTCAGTACTTC.

V and J are TRBV2 and TRBJ2-7; 10 bases match TRBD1. The CDR3 runs to 12 residues. V gave up 7 bases and J gave up 6 bases; unmatched junction bases: 3. Per the germline V gene, CDR1 is SNHLY and CDR2 is FYNNEI. The CDR3: CASTDRGLEQYV. The CDR3 nucleotides are TGTGCCAGCACTGACAGGGGGCTCGAGCAGTACGTC.

V and J are TRBV28 and TRBJ1-1; D possibly corresponds to TRBD1 (5 bases). The CDR3 extends over 13 amino acids. Trimming took off 6 bases at V and 7 bases at J, with 15 bases between the two ends. Germline V CDR1 and CDR2: MDHEN, SYDVKM. The CDR3 here is CASSLTGDYEAFF. The CDR3 nucleotides read TGTGCCAGCAGCCTAACCGGGGACTATGAAGCTTTCTTT.

This clonotype was seen a handful of times. CDR3 loop: CSARDIKPVVYGYTF. Here the CDR3 DNA reads TGCAGTGCTAGAGATATAAAGCCGGTGGTCTATGGCTACACCTTC. The chain uses TRBV20-1 and TRBJ1-2, with D unresolved. Per the germline V gene, CDR1 is DFQATT and CDR2 is SNEGSKA (reference sequence). CDR3 length equals 15 residues. Trimming left V 0 bases short and J 4 bases short, with 15 bases between.

J is TRBJ1-3 and V is TRBV20-1; 8 bases align to TRBD1. Germline assignment: CDR1 DFQATT and CDR2 SNEGSKA (reference sequence). J gave up 8 bases and V 5 bases, and 5 bases lay outside the gene matches. This CDR3 has 12 amino acids. The CDR3: CSAQGAEHTIYF. CDR3 sequence (DNA): TGCAGTGCTCAGGGGGCGGAACACACCATATATTTT.

This clonotype was seen repeatedly, ten times or more. This chain connects TRBV12-3 or TRBV12-4 to TRBJ1-2; TRBD1 matches 9 bases. CDR3 length: 13 amino acids. The J segment lost 8 bases and the V segment lost 7 bases, leaving 8 bases of the junction unmatched. This CDR3 reads CASTRTGDEGYTF. DNA for the CDR3: TGTGCCAGCACCCGGACAGGGGACGAGGGCTACACCTTC.

V gene TRBV27 combines with J gene TRBJ2-1; unclear D gene. The CDR3 length is 16 residues. Germline V CDR1 and CDR2: MNHEY, SMNVEV (reference sequence). V was shortened by 0 bases and J by 6 bases, with 15 bases between the two germline ends. The CDR3 protein is CASSLSSSISRNEQFF. Here the CDR3 DNA reads TGTGCCAGCAGTTTATCGAGCAGCATCTCCCGCAATGAGCAGTTCTTC.

There are a few counts of this clonotype. The chain couples TRBV5-6 to TRBJ2-2; D is undetermined. With 0 bases removed from V and 3 bases from J, the gap between germline ends came to 6 bases. There are 14 residues in the CDR3. Germline CDR1 and CDR2: SGHDT and YYEEEE. CDR3 bases: TGTGCCAGCAGCTTGGACACGTACACCGGGGAGCTGTTTTTT. Protein sequence: CASSLDTYTGELFF.

This clonotype was counted a few times. This chain uses TRBV20-1 with TRBJ1-6; the D gene is possibly TRBD1 (5 bases). Germline CDR1 and CDR2: DFQATT and SNEGSKA (reference sequence). The CDR3 spans 14 residues. V was cut by 1 base and J by 9 bases, with 13 bases left in between. The CDR3 loop is CSARGAGTGSPLHF. In DNA form, the CDR3 reads TGCAGTGCTAGAGGAGCAGGGACGGGTTCACCCCTCCACTTT.

This clonotype was observed a handful of times. The CDR3 is CSARLGGAYNEQFF. The DNA of the CDR3 is TGCAGCGCCCGACTGGGGGGGGCCTACAATGAGCAGTTCTTC. This sequence joins TRBV29-1 and TRBJ2-1, with 7 bases fitting TRBD2. Losses at the gene ends were 7 bases for V and 2 bases for J; bases not matched to a gene: 8. The germline gives CDR1 SQVTM, CDR2 ANQGSEA. This CDR3 contains 14 residues.

This clonotype was seen a handful of times. The rearrangement links TRBV4-3 to TRBJ2-1; TRBD2 is a possible D gene (7 bases). Trimming shortened V by 3 bases and J by 5 bases, and 20 bases separated the two germline ends. This CDR3 is 17 amino acids long. The germline CDR1 and CDR2 sequences are LGHNA and YSLEER. The CDR3 region has the DNA TGCGCCAGCAGCCAGGCTCTGAGGGGGGGGGGTAACAATGAGCAGTTCTTC. Protein: CASSQALRGGGNNEQFF.

In its sample, this clonotype was seen many times. CDR3 DNA sequence: TGCAGTGCTAGAGTGCGGGGGCAGTACAATGAGCAGTTCTTC. Translation gives CSARVRGQYNEQFF. This chain joins TRBV20-1 and TRBJ2-1; D perhaps matches TRBD2 (7 bases). The CDR3 covers 14 residues. Per germline, CDR1 DFQATT and CDR2 SNEGSKA (reference sequence). The V end lost 1 base, the J end lost 4 bases, and 11 bases lay between the germline ends.

The chain links TRBV2 to TRBJ1-5; a possible D gene is TRBD1 (6 bases). Trimming took off 8 bases at V and 5 bases at J, with 19 bases between the two ends. The germline CDR1 and CDR2 sequences are SNHLY and FYNNEI. The CDR3 consists of 15 residues. The CDR3 DNA reads TGTGCCAGCGGAAACTCGGGACACTTCGATCAGCCCCAGCATTTT. Encoded protein: CASGNSGHFDQPQHF.

This clonotype was picked up many times. The chain combines TRBV20-1 with TRBJ1-6; D might be TRBD1 (6 bases). CDR1 and CDR2 (germline): DFQATT, SNEGSKA (reference sequence). This CDR3 region has 15 residues. Trimming took off 5 bases at V and 6 bases at J, with 17 bases between the two ends. Written as DNA, the CDR3 is TGCAGTGCTGAGCCCTCTTCAGGGGTTAATTCACCCCTCCACTTT. It specifies CSAEPSSGVNSPLHF.

Ten or more counts support this clonotype. The rearrangement uses TRBV6-5 and TRBJ2-5; D is unclear. Germline V gene data show CDR1 as MNHEY and CDR2 as SVGAGI. V dropped 2 bases and J dropped 1 base, with 8 bases sitting between them. The CDR3 has 14 residues. CDR3: CASSYLSGQETQYF. The DNA for the CDR3 is TGTGCCAGCAGTTACCTCTCAGGCCAAGAGACCCAGTACTTC.

This clonotype appeared many times. J is TRBJ2-1 and V is TRBV7-3; tentative D call: TRBD1 (6 bases). The CDR3 loop spans 15 amino acids. The V and J ends lost 1 base and 5 bases respectively, with 12 bases between them. Germline CDR1 is SGHTA and CDR2 is FQGTGA. CDR3 coding DNA: TGTGCCAGCAGCTTAAACCAGGGGCTTAACAATGAGCAGTTCTTC. Its translation is CASSLNQGLNNEQFF.

To note about this clonotype: One junction end does not reproduce the germline sequence, and a read error may be involved. The rearrangement joins TRBV20-1 to TRBJ2-5, with TRBD2 identical over 7 bases. This CDR3 spans 19 amino acids. Per the germline V gene, CDR1 is DFQATT and CDR2 is SNEGSKA (reference sequence). In DNA form, the CDR3 reads TGCTGTGCTAGTGGGAGGTCCCCTGGACTGGCGGGAGCTTCGGAGACCCAGTACTTC. It is translated as CCASGRSPGLAGASETQYF.

This clonotype came up many times. The rearrangement joins TRBV29-1 to TRBJ2-3, with TRBD1 as a possible D gene (5 bases). Germline V gene lookup returns CDR1 SQVTM and CDR2 ANQGSEA. CDR3 length: 14 residues. V lost 7 bases to trimming and J lost 6 bases, with 20 bases between them. This chain's CDR3 is CSAAGLKGSDTQYF. CDR3 nucleotides: TGCAGCGCCGCCGGTCTTAAGGGGTCCGATACGCAGTATTTT.

In its sample, this clonotype was seen a few times. This chain connects TRBV5-1 to TRBJ2-3, with D hard to call. Deletions cut 3 bases from V and 6 bases from J, with 11 bases between. This CDR3 is 13 amino acids long. Germline loops: CDR1 SGHRS, CDR2 YFSETQ. The CDR3 DNA is TGCGCCAGCAGCTGGAAAGGAGAGGATACGCAGTATTTT. Residues: CASSWKGEDTQYF.

Many counts were recorded for this clonotype. The chain employs TRBV20-1 and TRBJ2-5, with 10 bases lining up with TRBD2. The CDR3 sequence is 14 residues long. V lost 5 bases to trimming and J lost 5 bases; unmatched junction nucleotides: 8. Germline CDR1 is DFQATT and CDR2 is SNEGSKA (reference sequence). The CDR3 DNA reads as TGCAGTGCTGGTCAAGCGGGGGGGCTGGAGACCCAGTACTTC. This codes for CSAGQAGGLETQYF.

This clonotype has at least ten counts. This sequence joins TRBV6-6 and TRBJ2-7, with 7 bases lining up with TRBD1. V dropped 7 bases and J dropped 2; count of bases not matched to a gene: 5. The CDR3 contains 13 residues. The germline CDR1 and CDR2 sequences are MNHNY and SVGAGI (reference sequence). The DNA of the CDR3 is TGTGCCAGCACGACAGGGACCACCTACGAGCAGTACTTC. This sequence encodes CASTTGTTYEQYF.

This chain joins TRBV6-1 and TRBJ2-3, with D perhaps TRBD1 (5 bases). Looked up from germline, CDR1 is MNHNS and CDR2 is SASEGT. The CDR3 loop spans 14 amino acids. The V end was cut by 7 bases, the J end by 3 bases, with 14 bases between. The CDR3 here is CASTSGQTTDTQYF. The CDR3 DNA reads as TGTGCCAGCACCTCCGGACAAACTACAGATACGCAGTATTTT.

There are a few counts of this clonotype. This chain connects TRBV20-1 to TRBJ1-2; D is ambiguous. The germline V and J ends were trimmed by 4 bases and 7 bases, with 19 bases remaining between them. The CDR3 has 14 residues. Germline V gene lookup returns CDR1 DFQATT and CDR2 SNEGSKA (reference sequence). This CDR3 reads CSAKFAPRESGYTF. CDR3 nucleotides: TGCAGTGCTAAATTTGCGCCTCGAGAAAGTGGCTACACCTTC.

This clonotype appeared a few times. CDR3 DNA sequence: TGCGCCAGCAGCTTGGCCGCCCATTCACCCCTCCACTTT. Encoded protein: CASSLAAHSPLHF. The V gene is TRBV5-1, the J gene TRBJ1-6; D is undetermined. Germline CDR1 and CDR2: SGHRS and YFSETQ. Trimming took off 0 bases at V and 8 bases at J, with 6 bases between the two ends. The length of the CDR3 is 13 residues.

The V gene is TRBV13, the J gene TRBJ1-5, with D tentatively TRBD1 (6 bases). CDR1 and CDR2 (germline): PRHDT, FYEKMQ (reference sequence). The CDR3 contains 15 residues. The ends were cut back, 4 bases at V and 6 bases at J, with 16 bases in the middle. The CDR3 loop is CASSYGGRTGQPQHF. CDR3 in DNA: TGTGCCAGCAGCTACGGGGGGCGCACGGGTCAGCCCCAGCATTTT.

This clonotype has ten or more counts. CDR3 in amino acids: CSAPGDATEAFF. CDR3 coding DNA: TGCAGTGCGCCCGGGGACGCCACTGAAGCTTTCTTT. The V call is TRBV20-1, the J call TRBJ1-1; a possible D gene is TRBD1 (5 bases). The CDR3 is made up of 12 amino acids. Germline CDR1 is DFQATT and CDR2 is SNEGSKA (reference sequence). Trimming took off 6 bases at V and 4 bases at J, with 12 bases between the two ends.

This clonotype has a handful of counts. This rearrangement joins TRBV29-1 to TRBJ1-2, with a weak D call TRBD1 (5 bases). The CDR3 consists of 13 residues. Germline CDR1 SQVTM, CDR2 ANQGSEA. Trimming pared 3 bases from V and 5 bases from J, leaving 13 bases between. CDR3 sequence reads: CSVDFGGVYGYTF. The CDR3 DNA is TGCAGCGTTGATTTTGGGGGAGTATATGGCTACACCTTC.